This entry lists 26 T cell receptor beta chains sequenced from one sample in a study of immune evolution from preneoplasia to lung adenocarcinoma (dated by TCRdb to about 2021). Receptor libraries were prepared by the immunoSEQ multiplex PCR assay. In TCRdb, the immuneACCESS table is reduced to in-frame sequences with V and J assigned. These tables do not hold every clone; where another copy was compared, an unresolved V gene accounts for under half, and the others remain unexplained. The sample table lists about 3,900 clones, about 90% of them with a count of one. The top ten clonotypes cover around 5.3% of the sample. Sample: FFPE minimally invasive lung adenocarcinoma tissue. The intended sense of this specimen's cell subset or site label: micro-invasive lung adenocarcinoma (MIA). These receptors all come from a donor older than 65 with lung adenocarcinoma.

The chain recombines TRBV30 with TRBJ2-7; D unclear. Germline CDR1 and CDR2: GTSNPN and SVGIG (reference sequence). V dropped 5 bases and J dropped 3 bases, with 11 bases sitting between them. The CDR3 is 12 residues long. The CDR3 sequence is CAWGRTVYEQYF. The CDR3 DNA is TGTGCCTGGGGCCGGACGGTCTACGAGCAGTACTTC. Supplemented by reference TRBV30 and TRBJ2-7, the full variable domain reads SQTIHQWPATLVQPVGSPLSLECTVEGTSNPNLYWYRQAAGRGLQLLFYSVGIGQISSEVPQNLSASRPQDRQFILSSKKLLLSDSGFYLCAWGRTVYEQYFGPGTRLTVT.

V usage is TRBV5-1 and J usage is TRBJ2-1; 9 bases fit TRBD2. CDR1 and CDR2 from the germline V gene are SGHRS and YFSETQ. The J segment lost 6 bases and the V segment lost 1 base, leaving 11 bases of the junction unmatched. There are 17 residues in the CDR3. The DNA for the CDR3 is TGCGCCAGCAGCTTGAATTTTTCGCTAGCGGGACGCAATGAGCAGTTCTTC. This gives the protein CASSLNFSLAGRNEQFF.

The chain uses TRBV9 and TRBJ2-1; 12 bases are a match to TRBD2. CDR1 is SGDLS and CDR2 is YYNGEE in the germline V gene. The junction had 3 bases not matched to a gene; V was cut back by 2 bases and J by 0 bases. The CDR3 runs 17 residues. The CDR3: CASSVGLAGNSYNEQFF. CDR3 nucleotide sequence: TGTGCCAGCAGCGTCGGACTAGCGGGAAACTCCTACAATGAGCAGTTCTTC.

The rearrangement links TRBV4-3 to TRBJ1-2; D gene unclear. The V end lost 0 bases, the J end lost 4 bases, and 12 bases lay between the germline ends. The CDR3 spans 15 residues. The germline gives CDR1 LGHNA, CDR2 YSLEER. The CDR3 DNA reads TGCGCCAGCAGCCAAGATGATGACGGACTCTATGGCTACACCTTC. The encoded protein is CASSQDDDGLYGYTF.

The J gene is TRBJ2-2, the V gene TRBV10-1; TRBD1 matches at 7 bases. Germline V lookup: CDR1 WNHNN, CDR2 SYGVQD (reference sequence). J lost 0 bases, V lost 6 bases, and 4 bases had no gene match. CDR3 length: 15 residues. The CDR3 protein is CASRAGTANTGELFF. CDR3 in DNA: TGCGCCAGCAGGGCCGGGACAGCGAACACCGGGGAGCTGTTTTTT.

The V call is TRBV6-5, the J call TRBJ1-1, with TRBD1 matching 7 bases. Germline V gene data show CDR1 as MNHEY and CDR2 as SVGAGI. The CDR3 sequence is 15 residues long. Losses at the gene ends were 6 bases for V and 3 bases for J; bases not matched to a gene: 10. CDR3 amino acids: CASRFRRGVDTEAFF. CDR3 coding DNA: TGTGCCAGCAGATTCCGCAGGGGGGTAGACACTGAAGCTTTCTTT.

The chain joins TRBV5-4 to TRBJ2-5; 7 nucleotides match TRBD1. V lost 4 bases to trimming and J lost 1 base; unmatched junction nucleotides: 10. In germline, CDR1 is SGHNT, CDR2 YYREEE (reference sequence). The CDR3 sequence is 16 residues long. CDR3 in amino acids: CASSEDGPGGQETQYF. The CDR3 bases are TGTGCCAGCAGCGAGGACGGGCCAGGGGGCCAAGAGACCCAGTACTTC.

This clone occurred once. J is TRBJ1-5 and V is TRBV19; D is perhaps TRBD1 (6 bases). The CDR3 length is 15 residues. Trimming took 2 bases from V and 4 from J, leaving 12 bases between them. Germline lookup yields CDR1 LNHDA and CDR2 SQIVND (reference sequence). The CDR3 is CASSIKDSLNQPQHF. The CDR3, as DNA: TGTGCCAGTAGTATAAAGGACAGCCTAAATCAGCCCCAGCATTTT. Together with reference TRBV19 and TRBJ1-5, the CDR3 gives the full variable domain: DGGITQSPKYLFRKEGQNVTLSCEQNLNHDAMYWYRQDPGQGLRLIYYSQIVNDFQKGDIAEGYSVSREKKESFPLTVTSAQKNPTAFYLCASSIKDSLNQPQHFGDGTRLSIL.

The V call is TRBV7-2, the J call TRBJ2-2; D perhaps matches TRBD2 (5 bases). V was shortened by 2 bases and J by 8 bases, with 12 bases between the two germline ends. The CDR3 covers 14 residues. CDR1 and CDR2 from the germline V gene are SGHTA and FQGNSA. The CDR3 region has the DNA TGTGCCAGCAGCTTAAGGGCTAGCAGGGGGGAGCTGTTTTTT. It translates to CASSLRASRGELFF.

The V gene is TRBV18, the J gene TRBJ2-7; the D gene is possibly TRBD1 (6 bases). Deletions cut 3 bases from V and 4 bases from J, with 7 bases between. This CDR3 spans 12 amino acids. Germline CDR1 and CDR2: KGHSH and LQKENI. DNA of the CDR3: TGTGCCAGCTCACCTGACAGGTACGAGCAGTACTTC. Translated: CASSPDRYEQYF.

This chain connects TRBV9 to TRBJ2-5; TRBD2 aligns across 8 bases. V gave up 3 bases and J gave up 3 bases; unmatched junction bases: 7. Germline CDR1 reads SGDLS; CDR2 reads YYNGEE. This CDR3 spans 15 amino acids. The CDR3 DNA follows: TGTGCCAGCAGCGCCGGGGGGGGATGGGAAGAGACCCAGTACTTC. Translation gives CASSAGGGWEETQYF.

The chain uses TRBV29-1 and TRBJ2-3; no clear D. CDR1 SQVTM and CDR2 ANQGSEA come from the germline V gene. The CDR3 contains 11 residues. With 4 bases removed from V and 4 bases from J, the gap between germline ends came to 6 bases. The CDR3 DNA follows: TGCAGCGTTGCCGATCCAGATACGCAGTATTTT. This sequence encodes CSVADPDTQYF.

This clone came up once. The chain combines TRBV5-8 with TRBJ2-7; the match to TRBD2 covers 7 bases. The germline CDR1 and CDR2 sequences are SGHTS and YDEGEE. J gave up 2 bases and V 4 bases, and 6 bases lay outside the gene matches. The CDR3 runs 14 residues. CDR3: CASSPGGSPYEQYF. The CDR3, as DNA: TGTGCCAGCAGCCCGGGGGGTAGCCCCTACGAGCAGTACTTC. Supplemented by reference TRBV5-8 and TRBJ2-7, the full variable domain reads EAGVTQSPTHLIKTRGQQATLRCSPISGHTSVYWYQQALGLGLQFLLWYDEGEERNRGNFPPRFSGRQFPNYSSELNVNALELEDSALYLCASSPGGSPYEQYFGPGTRLTVT.

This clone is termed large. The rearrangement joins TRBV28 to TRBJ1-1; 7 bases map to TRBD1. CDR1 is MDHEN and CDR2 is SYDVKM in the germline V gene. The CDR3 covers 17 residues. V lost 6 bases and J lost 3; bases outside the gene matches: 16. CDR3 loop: CASRFDRAFMGDTEAFF. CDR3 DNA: TGTGCCAGCAGATTCGACAGGGCCTTTATGGGGGACACTGAAGCTTTCTTT.

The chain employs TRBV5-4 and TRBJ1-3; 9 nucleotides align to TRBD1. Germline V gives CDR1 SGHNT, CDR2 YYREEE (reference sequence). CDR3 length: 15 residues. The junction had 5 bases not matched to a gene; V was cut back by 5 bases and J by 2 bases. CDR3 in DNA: TGTGCCAGCAGTCGTACAGGGGGCGCTGGAAACACCATATATTTT. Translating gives CASSRTGGAGNTIYF. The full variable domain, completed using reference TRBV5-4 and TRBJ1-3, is ETGVTQSPTHLIKTRGQQVTLRCSSQSGHNTVSWYQQALGQGPQFIFQYYREEENGRGNFPPRFSGLQFPNYSSELNVNALELDDSALYLCASSRTGGAGNTIYFGEGSWLTVV.

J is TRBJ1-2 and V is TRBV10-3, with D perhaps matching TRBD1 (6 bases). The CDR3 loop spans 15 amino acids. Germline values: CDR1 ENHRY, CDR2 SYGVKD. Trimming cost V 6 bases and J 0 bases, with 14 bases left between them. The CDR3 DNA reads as TGTGCCATCAGGATAGGGGACACAGCTAACTATGGCTACACCTTC. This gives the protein CAIRIGDTANYGYTF.

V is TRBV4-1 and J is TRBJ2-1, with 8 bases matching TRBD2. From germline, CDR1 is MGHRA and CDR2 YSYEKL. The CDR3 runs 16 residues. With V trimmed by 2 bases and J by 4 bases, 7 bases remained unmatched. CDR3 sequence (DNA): TGCGCCAGCAGCCAATCACCGGGAGGGATTTACAATGAGCAGTTCTTC. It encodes CASSQSPGGIYNEQFF.

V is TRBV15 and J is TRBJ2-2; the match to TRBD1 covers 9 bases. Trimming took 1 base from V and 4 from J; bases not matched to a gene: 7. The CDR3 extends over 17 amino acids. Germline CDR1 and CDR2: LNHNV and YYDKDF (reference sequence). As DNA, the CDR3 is TGTGCCACCAGCAGAGGTCGACAGGGGGTGACCACCGGGGAGCTGTTTTTT. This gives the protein CATSRGRQGVTTGELFF.

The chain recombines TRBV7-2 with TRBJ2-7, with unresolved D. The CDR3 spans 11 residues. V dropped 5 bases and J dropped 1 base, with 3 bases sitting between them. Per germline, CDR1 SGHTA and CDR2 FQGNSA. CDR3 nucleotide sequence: TGTGCCAGCAGCCGATCCTACGAGCAGTACTTC. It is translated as CASSRSYEQYF. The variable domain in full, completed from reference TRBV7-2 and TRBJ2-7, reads GAGVSQSPSNKVTEKGKDVELRCDPISGHTALYWYRQSLGQGLEFLIYFQGNSAPDKSGLPSDRFSAERTGGSVSTLTIQRTQQEDSAVYLCASSRSYEQYFGPGTRLTVT.

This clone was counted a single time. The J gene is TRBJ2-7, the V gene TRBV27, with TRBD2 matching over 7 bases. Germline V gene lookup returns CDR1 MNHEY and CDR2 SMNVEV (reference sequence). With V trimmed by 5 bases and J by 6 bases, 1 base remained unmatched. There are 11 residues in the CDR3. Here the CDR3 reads CASSRGSEQYF. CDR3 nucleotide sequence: TGTGCCAGCAGTCGCGGGAGCGAGCAGTACTTC.

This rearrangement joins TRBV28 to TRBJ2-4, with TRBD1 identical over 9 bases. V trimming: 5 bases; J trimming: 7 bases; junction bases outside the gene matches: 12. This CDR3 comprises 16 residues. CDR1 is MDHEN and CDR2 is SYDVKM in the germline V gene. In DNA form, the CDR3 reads TGTGCCAGCAGTCTTACTACAGGGGGCCCCAGGAACATTCAGTACTTC. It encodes CASSLTTGGPRNIQYF.

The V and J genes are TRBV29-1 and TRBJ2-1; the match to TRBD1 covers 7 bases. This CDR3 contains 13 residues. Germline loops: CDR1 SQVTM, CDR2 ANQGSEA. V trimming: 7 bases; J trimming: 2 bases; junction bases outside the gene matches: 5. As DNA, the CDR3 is TGCAGCGGCAACAGGGGCACCTACAATGAGCAGTTCTTC. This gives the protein CSGNRGTYNEQFF.

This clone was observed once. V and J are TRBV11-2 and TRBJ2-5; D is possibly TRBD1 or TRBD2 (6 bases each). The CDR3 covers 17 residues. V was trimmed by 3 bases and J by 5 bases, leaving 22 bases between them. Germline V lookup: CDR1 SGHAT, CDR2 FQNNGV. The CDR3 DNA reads TGTGCCAGCAGCTTTTCCCTGGAGGGGGGCAAGTGGGAGACCCAGTACTTC. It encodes CASSFSLEGGKWETQYF.

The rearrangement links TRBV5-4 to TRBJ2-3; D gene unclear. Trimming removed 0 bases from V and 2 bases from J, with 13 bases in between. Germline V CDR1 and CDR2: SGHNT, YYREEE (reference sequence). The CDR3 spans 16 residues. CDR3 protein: CASSLGLVSSTDTQYF. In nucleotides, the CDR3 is TGTGCCAGCAGCTTGGGGCTAGTCTCCTCCACAGATACGCAGTATTTT. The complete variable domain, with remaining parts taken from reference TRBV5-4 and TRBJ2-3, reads ETGVTQSPTHLIKTRGQQVTLRCSSQSGHNTVSWYQQALGQGPQFIFQYYREEENGRGNFPPRFSGLQFPNYSSELNVNALELDDSALYLCASSLGLVSSTDTQYFGPGTRLTVL.

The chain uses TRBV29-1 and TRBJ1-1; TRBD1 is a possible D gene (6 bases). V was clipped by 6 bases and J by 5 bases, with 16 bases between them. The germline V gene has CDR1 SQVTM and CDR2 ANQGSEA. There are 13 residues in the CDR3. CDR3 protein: CSVSLRTETEAFF. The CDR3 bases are TGCAGCGTATCTCTCCGGACAGAAACTGAAGCTTTCTTT.

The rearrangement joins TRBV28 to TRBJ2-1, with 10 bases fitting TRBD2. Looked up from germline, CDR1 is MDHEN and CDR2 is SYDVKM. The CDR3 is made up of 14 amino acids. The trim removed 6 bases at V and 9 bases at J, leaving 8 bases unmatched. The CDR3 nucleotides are TGTGCCAGCAGAATACTAGCGGGGACCATTGAGCAGTTCTTC. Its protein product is CASRILAGTIEQFF.